A single sample gave rise to the 15 T cell receptor beta chains below, sequenced in a study of T cell responses to AZD1222 COVID-19 vaccine. Assay: immunoSEQ multiplex PCR; the TCRdb copy retains only in-frame clones and omits some. The repertoire includes about 150,000 clones, more than 85% of them detected once, and approximately 1.3% sits in the top ten. The sequenced sample was peripheral blood, obtained 28 days after the second AZD1222 dose. These receptors were collected from an adult who received the AZD1222 COVID-19 vaccine.

The V gene is TRBV15, the J gene TRBJ2-1; 7 bases match TRBD2. The CDR3 runs to 16 residues. CDR1 LNHNV and CDR2 YYDKDF come from the germline V gene (reference sequence). The V gene end was trimmed by 1 base and the J gene end by 0 bases; junction bases not matched to a gene: 3. The CDR3 coding sequence is TGTGCCACCAGCAGAGGGCGGGAGAGCTCCTACAATGAGCAGTTCTTC. Encoded protein: CATSRGRESSYNEQFF.

This clone was detected only a few times. The chain has TRBV18 and TRBJ1-1; TRBD1 aligns across 8 bases. After removal of 5 bases from V and 1 base from J, the junction contained 3 bases not matched to a gene. The CDR3 has 14 residues. Germline CDR1 reads KGHSH; CDR2 reads LQKENI. CDR3: CASSGDRGNTEAFF. Written as DNA, the CDR3 is TGTGCCAGCTCAGGCGACAGGGGGAACACTGAAGCTTTCTTT. Complete variable domain (other parts from reference TRBV18 and TRBJ1-1): NAGVMQNPRHLVRRRGQEARLRCSPMKGHSHVYWYRQLPEEGLKFMVYLQKENIIDESGMPKERFSAEFPKEGPSILRIQQVVRGDSAAYFCASSGDRGNTEAFFGQGTRLTVV.

This rearrangement joins TRBV11-3 to TRBJ1-1, with 10 bases matching TRBD1. The CDR3 length is 18 residues. Losses at the gene ends were 4 bases for V and 1 base for J; bases not matched to a gene: 12. Germline V gene data show CDR1 as SGHNT and CDR2 as YENEEA. The CDR3, as DNA: TGTGCCAGCAGCTCCAGTGGAGAGACAGGGGGCGGGAACACTGAAGCTTTCTTT. The encoded protein is CASSSSGETGGGNTEAFF.

This chain uses TRBV5-4 with TRBJ2-5; 11 bases map to TRBD2. Germline values: CDR1 SGHNT, CDR2 YYREEE (reference sequence). Unmatched junction bases numbered 2, after V lost 3 bases and J lost 1 base. The CDR3 length is 15 residues. The CDR3, as DNA: TGTGCCAGCAGCTCTGGGACTAGCGGCCAAGAGACCCAGTACTTC. This sequence encodes CASSSGTSGQETQYF.

The chain has TRBV5-5 and TRBJ1-6; D is unclear. The CDR3 contains 14 residues. V dropped 1 base and J dropped 8 bases, with 10 bases sitting between them. Germline assignment: CDR1 SGHKS and CDR2 YYEKEE (reference sequence). The CDR3 reads CASSLWNSDSPLHF. CDR3 in DNA: TGTGCCAGCAGCTTGTGGAACAGCGATTCACCCCTCCACTTT.

J is TRBJ2-1 and V is TRBV2; D is perhaps TRBD2 (5 bases). Germline V gene lookup returns CDR1 SNHLY and CDR2 FYNNEI. This CDR3 region has 13 residues. V shed 7 bases and J shed 10 bases, with 17 bases lying between them. DNA of the CDR3: TGTGCCAGCAATGGAGACGGGTGGGAGGAGCAGTTCTTC. Its protein product is CASNGDGWEEQFF.

The V gene is TRBV6-6, the J gene TRBJ1-4, with D perhaps matching TRBD1 (6 bases). The V end was cut by 10 bases, the J end by 7 bases, with 22 bases between. Germline CDR1 reads MNHNY; CDR2 reads SVGAGI (reference sequence). The CDR3 is 15 residues long. CDR3 sequence reads: CANLTGGARSEKLFF. Here the CDR3 DNA reads TGTGCCAACCTAACGGGGGGCGCAAGGAGTGAAAAACTGTTTTTT.

This chain joins TRBV18 and TRBJ2-4, with D perhaps TRBD1 (6 bases). The germline V gene has CDR1 KGHSH and CDR2 LQKENI. The CDR3 sequence is 15 residues long. The V end lost 0 bases, the J end lost 0 bases, and 6 bases lay between the germline ends. The CDR3 sequence is CASSPPDRAKNIQYF. CDR3 nucleotides: TGTGCCAGCTCACCACCGGACAGAGCCAAAAACATTCAGTACTTC. The complete variable domain, with remaining parts taken from reference TRBV18 and TRBJ2-4, reads NAGVMQNPRHLVRRRGQEARLRCSPMKGHSHVYWYRQLPEEGLKFMVYLQKENIIDESGMPKERFSAEFPKEGPSILRIQQVVRGDSAAYFCASSPPDRAKNIQYFGAGTRLSVL.

J is TRBJ2-3 and V is TRBV18, with D unclear. The CDR3 has 15 amino acids. Germline V gene sequence: CDR1 KGHSH, CDR2 LQKENI. Trimming took 3 bases from V and 3 from J, leaving 13 bases between them. The CDR3 loop is CASSPLAIKTDTQYF. CDR3 coding DNA: TGTGCCAGCTCACCTCTGGCTATCAAGACAGATACGCAGTATTTT.

The chain carries TRBV13 and TRBJ1-1; D ambiguous. Germline V gene data show CDR1 as PRHDT and CDR2 as FYEKMQ (reference sequence). The CDR3 loop spans 12 amino acids. V lost 11 bases and J lost 5, with 15 bases in between. The CDR3 DNA follows: TGTGCCTCAACCACGCGATTTACTGAAGCTTTCTTT. It is translated as CASTTRFTEAFF.

J is TRBJ2-4 and V is TRBV4-2; 9 bases match TRBD2. Germline V gene sequence: CDR1 LGHNA, CDR2 YNFKEQ. Trimming removed 4 bases from V and 6 bases from J; junction bases left unmatched: 7. The CDR3 is 15 residues long. This CDR3 reads CASSLDSGRSNIQYF. As DNA, the CDR3 is TGTGCCAGCAGCCTAGATAGCGGGAGATCAAACATTCAGTACTTC.

The rearrangement joins TRBV7-3 to TRBJ2-3; 7 nucleotides agree with TRBD1. The CDR3 is made up of 16 amino acids. Looked up from germline, CDR1 is SGHTA and CDR2 is FQGTGA. Trimming took 4 bases from V and 0 from J; bases not matched to a gene: 7. CDR3: CASSSEGQLSTDTQYF. The CDR3 nucleotides read TGTGCCAGCAGCTCCGAGGGACAGCTAAGCACAGATACGCAGTATTTT.

The genes are TRBV29-1 and TRBJ1-2; TRBD1 matches at 8 bases. The length of the CDR3 is 12 residues. Unmatched junction bases numbered 5, after V lost 7 bases and J lost 4 bases. Germline V gives CDR1 SQVTM, CDR2 ANQGSEA. The CDR3 here is CSALDRAYGYTF. The CDR3 nucleotides read TGCAGCGCGTTGGACAGGGCCTATGGCTACACCTTC.

V and J are TRBV2 and TRBJ2-3; D possibly uses TRBD1 or TRBD2 (6 bases each). The CDR3 has 12 amino acids. V was trimmed by 8 bases and J by 4 bases, leaving 10 bases between them. Germline values: CDR1 SNHLY, CDR2 FYNNEI. CDR3 nucleotide sequence: TGTGCCAGCGAGGGGGGCCCAGATACGCAGTATTTT. Its translation is CASEGGPDTQYF.

This clone was seen more than once but under ten times. This rearrangement joins TRBV4-2 to TRBJ2-7, with D perhaps matching TRBD1 (6 bases). Germline CDR1 and CDR2: LGHNA and YNFKEQ. V lost 5 bases, J lost 0 bases, and 14 bases lay in between. This CDR3 is built from 15 residues. Here the CDR3 reads CASSLRQESSYEQYF. The CDR3 DNA sequence: TGTGCCAGCAGCTTACGACAGGAGAGCTCCTACGAGCAGTACTTC.